The rows below give T cell receptor beta chains drawn from one sample of a study of CD8 T cells in ankylosing spondylitis. TCRdb re-called the 5' RACE reads through MiXCR, storing one row per CDR3 protein. The table includes 150,000 to 200,000 distinct CDR3 sequences, roughly 13% detected once. The sequenced sample consisted of blood, either unsorted or a sorted T cell fraction (not recorded which). Every receptor here comes from a female donor with ankylosing spondylitis or in good health (not recorded which). The conserved cysteine and the conserved F or W are not part of the CDR3 here. The size of a clone is reported for some rows only, either as once, few or many, or as a class for expanded clones.

size,V,J,CDR3
many,TRBV12-3/TRBV12-4,TRBJ2-3,ASSPSGTSGSVTQY
many,TRBV20-1,TRBJ1-1,SAQGGGSDTEAF
.,TRBV7-3,TRBJ2-1,ASSLTTESGTSGRGSYNEQF
many,TRBV6-2/TRBV6-3,TRBJ2-7,ASSYDYGEQY
many,TRBV2,TRBJ2-3,ASRAYVGTDTQY
few,TRBV20-1,TRBJ2-2,SARDRAGGRGELF
few,TRBV15,TRBJ1-5,ATSRVGQGPDQPQH
many,TRBV19,TRBJ2-3,ASNTAVLDTQY
few,TRBV5-4,TRBJ1-5,ASSSQGRGQPQH
many,TRBV7-6,TRBJ2-7,ASSLEASANYEQY
many,TRBV10-3,TRBJ1-3,AINSAPVSGNTIY
many,TRBV20-1,TRBJ2-6,TARALGAGANVLT
.,TRBV3-1,TRBJ2-3,ASSPGVAGGRGTDTQY
.,TRBV6-1,TRBJ1-2,ASSSWGPSGYT
once,TRBV9,TRBJ2-1,ASAPGEQF
few,TRBV7-2,TRBJ2-5,ASSATSGSLVETQY
.,TRBV5-1,TRBJ2-7,ASSPSGGHEQY
.,TRBV4-3,TRBJ1-2,ASSQDRDNNYGYT
many,TRBV20-1,TRBJ2-7,SALGSYEQY
many,TRBV7-2,TRBJ2-3,ASSVLAGVGTDTQY
many,TRBV27,TRBJ2-1,ASSQGTPYNEQF
many,TRBV6-5,TRBJ2-7,ASSYPPLGTSGRKNEQY
many,TRBV7-2,TRBJ2-4,ASVRDRGTKNIQY
few,TRBV12-3/TRBV12-4,TRBJ1-2,ASSPQARVGYT
once,TRBV25-1,TRBJ2-1,ASSGDSPSYNEQF
.,TRBV5-6,TRBJ2-7,ASSFVSTYEQY
few,TRBV11-3,TRBJ2-2,ASSLGDGNSGELF
many,TRBV29-1,TRBJ2-2,SVGQSSTGELF
.,TRBV7-2,TRBJ2-3,ASSLAWDFTDTQY
.,TRBV10-3,TRBJ1-1,AISIRGPAF
many,TRBV12-3/TRBV12-4,TRBJ2-5,ASTTDIQETQY
many,TRBV5-1,TRBJ2-1,ASSRPGTGMGTYNEQF
many,TRBV20-1,TRBJ2-1,SAPTGFSYNEQF
.,TRBV24-1,TRBJ2-1,ATSGGTSAYNEQF
.,TRBV20-1,TRBJ1-6,SASEPTGAFNSPLH
few,TRBV6-2/TRBV6-3,TRBJ2-7,ASVLSPTAYEQY
many,TRBV20-1,TRBJ2-3,SARDLLAGSDTQY
few,TRBV28,TRBJ2-7,ASSLGATSGSREQY
.,TRBV18,TRBJ1-6,ASSPRPDPDSPLH
.,TRBV12-3/TRBV12-4,TRBJ2-1,ASSLAPLGSYNEQF
.,TRBV4-2,TRBJ2-7,ASSQEVVANYEQY
.,TRBV20-1,TRBJ2-1,CARVDGAGTKYNEQF
many,TRBV12-3/TRBV12-4,TRBJ2-7,ASRVQDSSYEQY
many,TRBV5-4,TRBJ2-1,ASSFGVAGWYEQF
.,TRBV6-6,TRBJ1-5,ASSYSEGPQH
.,TRBV20-1,TRBJ2-1,SARGLAGGAWGSNEQF
.,TRBV5-6,TRBJ2-7,ASSFERGPNEQY
few,TRBV2,TRBJ2-2,ASRETSANTGELF
few,TRBV20-1,TRBJ1-5,SASPLRWATNQPQH
few,TRBV27,TRBJ2-3,ASSRNRAADTQY
many,TRBV20-1,TRBJ2-3,SARDSGSTDTQY
.,TRBV4-3,TRBJ2-4,ASSQEGGAKNIQY
many,TRBV20-1,TRBJ2-1,SARYDSVQF
.,TRBV7-9,TRBJ1-5,ASSLGIREMGNQPQH